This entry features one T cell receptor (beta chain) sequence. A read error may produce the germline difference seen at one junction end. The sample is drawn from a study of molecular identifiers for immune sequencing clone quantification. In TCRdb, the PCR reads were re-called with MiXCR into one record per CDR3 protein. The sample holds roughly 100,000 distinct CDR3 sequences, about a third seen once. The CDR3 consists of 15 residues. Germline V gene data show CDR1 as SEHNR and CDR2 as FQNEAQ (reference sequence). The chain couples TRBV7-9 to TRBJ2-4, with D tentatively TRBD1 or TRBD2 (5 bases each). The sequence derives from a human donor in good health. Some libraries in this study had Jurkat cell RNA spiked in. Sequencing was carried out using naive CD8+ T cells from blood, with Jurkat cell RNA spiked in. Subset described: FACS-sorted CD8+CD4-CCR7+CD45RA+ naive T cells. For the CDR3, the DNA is TGTGCCAGCAGCTTAGCGATCGGGGCCAAAAACATTCAGTGCTTC. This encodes CASSLAIGAKNIQCF.